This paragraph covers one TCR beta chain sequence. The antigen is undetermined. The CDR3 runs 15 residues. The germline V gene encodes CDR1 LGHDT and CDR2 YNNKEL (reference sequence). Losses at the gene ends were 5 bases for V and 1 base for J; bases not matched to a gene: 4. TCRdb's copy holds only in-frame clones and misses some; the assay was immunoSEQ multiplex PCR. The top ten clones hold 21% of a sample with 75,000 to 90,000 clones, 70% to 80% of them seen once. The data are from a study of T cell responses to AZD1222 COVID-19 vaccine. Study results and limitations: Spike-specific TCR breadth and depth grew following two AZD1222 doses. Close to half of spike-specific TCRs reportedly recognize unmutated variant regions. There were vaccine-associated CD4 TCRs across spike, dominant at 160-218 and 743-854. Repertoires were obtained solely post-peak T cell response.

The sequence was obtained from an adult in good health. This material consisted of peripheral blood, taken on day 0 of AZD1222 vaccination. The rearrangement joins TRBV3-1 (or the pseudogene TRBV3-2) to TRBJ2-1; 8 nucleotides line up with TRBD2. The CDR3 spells CASSSSGRSYNEQFF. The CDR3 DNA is TGTGCCAGCAGCTCGAGCGGGAGATCCTACAATGAGCAGTTCTTC.